This TCR beta chain was sequenced in a study of blood T cell repertoires in COVID-19. Study background: Sources were T cells, B-cell-depleted T cells, or PBMCs; the material itself was cDNA or gDNA.

Trimming stripped 4 bases from V and 0 bases from J, with 18 bases between. The CDR3 consists of 17 residues. Germline loops: CDR1 LNHDA, CDR2 SQIVND (reference sequence). Some clones are missing from TCRdb's copy, which holds only in-frame ones; the method was immunoSEQ multiplex PCR. The table lists approximately 300,000 clones, around 85% of them singletons. Participants were aged about 18 to 95 years, lived in around 22 US areas, and enrolled virtually. The sample comprised PBMCs or T cells enriched from blood (not recorded which). The gene calls are TRBV19 and TRBJ1-1; D is possibly TRBD1 (6 bases). The receptor's source is a woman in her 30s who had been exposed to COVID-19. The CDR3 bases are TGTGCCAGTAGTAGGTCTCAGGGGACCCTAATGAACACTGAAGCTTTCTTT. Its translation: CASSRSQGTLMNTEAFF.